The 27 T cell receptor beta chains reported below all come from one sample, sequenced in a study of cytomegalovirus exposure and HLA in healthy donors. This PCR relied on a set of 60 Vbeta primers and 13 Jbeta primers. Profiling relied on immunoSEQ multiplex PCR, and the TCRdb table lists in-frame clones only, not all of them. The sample shows 120,000 or so clones, approximately 76% of them seen only once. The source material was PBMCs. These receptors all come from a man aged 50 or older in good health and CMV-seropositive.

The rearrangement joins TRBV4-2 to TRBJ2-1; no definite D call. CDR3 length: 11 residues. The germline V gene encodes CDR1 LGHNA and CDR2 YNFKEQ. Trimming removed 4 bases at V and 7 bases at J, with 5 bases between. Here the CDR3 reads CASSPGNEQFF. DNA of the CDR3: TGTGCCAGCAGCCCCGGGAATGAGCAGTTCTTC.

The chain links TRBV5-4 to TRBJ1-2; 8 bases are shared with TRBD1. V gave up 0 bases and J gave up 8 bases; unmatched junction bases: 6. The CDR3 consists of 14 residues. Germline CDR1 is SGHNT and CDR2 is YYREEE (reference sequence). As DNA, the CDR3 is TGTGCCAGCAGCTTGGCCGGACAGGGAGACGGCTACACCTTC. It specifies CASSLAGQGDGYTF.

V usage is TRBV5-3 and J usage is TRBJ2-7; TRBD2 might be the D (6 bases). TRBV5-3 is known as an ORF, though its function is uncertain. CDR3 length: 17 residues. The V end lost 1 base, the J end lost 2 bases, and 19 bases lay between the germline ends. The CDR3 protein is CARSLWGKGLQAYEQYF. The CDR3 DNA reads as TGTGCCAGAAGCTTGTGGGGGAAGGGACTTCAAGCCTACGAGCAGTACTTC.

The genes are TRBV2 and TRBJ2-7; D is perhaps TRBD1 (5 bases). The CDR3 has 13 residues. Germline V lookup: CDR1 SNHLY, CDR2 FYNNEI. V lost 7 bases and J 3 bases, leaving 13 bases between the germline ends. The CDR3 bases are TGTGCCAGCAACCCCAGGGCCTTCTACGAGCAGTACTTC. This translates into CASNPRAFYEQYF.

CDR3 nucleotides: TGCGCCAGCAGTCAGGGAGGGTCCACCGTTGAAGCTTTCTTT. Encoded protein: CASSQGGSTVEAFF. The V call is TRBV10-1, the J call TRBJ1-1; TRBD1 might be the D (5 bases). CDR3 length: 14 amino acids. From germline, CDR1 is WNHNN and CDR2 SYGVQD (reference sequence). Trimming took off 5 bases at V and 7 bases at J, with 17 bases between the two ends.

V and J are TRBV6-4 and TRBJ1-1; TRBD1 matches 8 bases. The CDR3 loop spans 16 amino acids. Germline values: CDR1 MRHNA, CDR2 SNTAGT. J gave up 1 base and V 8 bases, and 12 bases lay outside the gene matches. The CDR3 DNA reads TGTGCCAGCTCGCCCCCGACAGGGACAGGGAACACTGAAGCTTTCTTT. Translating it yields CASSPPTGTGNTEAFF.

J is TRBJ2-7 and V is TRBV28; TRBD2 might be the D (7 bases). The CDR3 has 13 residues. CDR1 MDHEN and CDR2 SYDVKM come from the germline V gene. Trimming took off 3 bases at V and 3 bases at J, with 9 bases between the two ends. The CDR3 here is CASSLRGLYEQYF. In nucleotides, the CDR3 is TGTGCCAGCAGTTTGCGGGGGCTCTACGAGCAGTACTTC.

The genes are TRBV19 and TRBJ1-2; 9 bases line up with TRBD1. The CDR3 runs to 15 residues. V lost 5 bases, J lost 2 bases, and 6 bases stayed unmatched. Germline V gene sequence: CDR1 LNHDA, CDR2 SQIVND (reference sequence). CDR3 in DNA: TGTGCCAGTAGTCTTTGGGGGACAGGGAACTATGGCTACACCTTC. Translation: CASSLWGTGNYGYTF.

The chain joins TRBV10-3 to TRBJ2-2, with D maybe TRBD1 (6 bases). Germline CDR1 is ENHRY and CDR2 is SYGVKD. V was cut by 10 bases and J by 0 bases, with 15 bases left in between. The CDR3 has 15 amino acids. CDR3 DNA: TGTGCCACCCGGGACACAACTACGAACACCGGGGAGCTGTTTTTT. Its translation is CATRDTTTNTGELFF.

This clone was detected only a few times. The rearrangement links TRBV6-6 to TRBJ2-1; 7 nucleotides line up with TRBD2. The germline V gene encodes CDR1 MNHNY and CDR2 SVGAGI (reference sequence). V lost 0 bases and J lost 0; bases outside the gene matches: 2. The CDR3 totals 16 residues. This CDR3 is CASSYSAGVSYNEQFF. The CDR3 DNA is TGTGCCAGCAGTTACTCGGCGGGAGTCTCCTACAATGAGCAGTTCTTC.

V and J are TRBV6-5 and TRBJ2-7; 7 bases fit TRBD2. The CDR3 extends over 15 amino acids. Germline V lookup: CDR1 MNHEY, CDR2 SVGAGI. Trimming cost V 0 bases and J 2 bases; bases outside gene matches: 4. The chain's CDR3 is CASSYSTAGTYEQYF. CDR3 in DNA: TGTGCCAGCAGTTACTCGACAGCGGGAACCTACGAGCAGTACTTC.

This CDR3 reads CASSLDGQGAGREQYF. CDR3 in DNA: TGCGCCAGCAGCTTGGACGGGCAGGGGGCCGGTCGAGAGCAGTACTTC. This chain joins TRBV5-1 and TRBJ2-7, with 8 bases identical to TRBD1. V shed 0 bases, J shed 7 bases, and the junction held 12 bases outside the gene matches. CDR1 is SGHRS and CDR2 is YFSETQ in the germline V gene. This CDR3 is 16 amino acids long.

This rearrangement joins TRBV6-5 to TRBJ1-4; D is possibly TRBD1 (5 bases). The V end lost 4 bases, the J end lost 14 bases, and 14 bases lay between the germline ends. The CDR3 totals 12 residues. From germline, CDR1 is MNHEY and CDR2 SVGAGI. CDR3 coding DNA: TGTGCCAGCAGTTGGGGGGGTGGTCACCTGTTTTTT. Translated: CASSWGGGHLFF.

The chain couples TRBV19 to TRBJ2-3; 7 bases are shared with TRBD2. Germline V gene sequence: CDR1 LNHDA, CDR2 SQIVND (reference sequence). The CDR3 is 15 residues long. V shed 5 bases and J 2 bases; nucleotides not matched to a gene: 7. This chain's CDR3 is CASSLGGSFTDTQYF. CDR3 nucleotides: TGTGCCAGTAGTCTTGGCGGGAGCTTCACAGATACGCAGTATTTT. Filled out from reference TRBV19 and TRBJ2-3, the complete variable domain reads DGGITQSPKYLFRKEGQNVTLSCEQNLNHDAMYWYRQDPGQGLRLIYYSQIVNDFQKGDIAEGYSVSREKKESFPLTVTSAQKNPTAFYLCASSLGGSFTDTQYFGPGTRLTVL.

The V and J genes are TRBV29-1 and TRBJ2-2; TRBD2 aligns across 7 bases. This CDR3 region has 13 residues. Germline CDR1 reads SQVTM; CDR2 reads ANQGSEA. J lost 8 bases, V lost 3 bases, and 6 bases had no gene match. CDR3 sequence (DNA): TGCAGCGTTGAGGGAGGGGTAACGGGGGAGCTGTTTTTT. Its translation: CSVEGGVTGELFF.

The chain is built from TRBV5-1 and TRBJ2-7, with 8 bases aligning to TRBD1. From germline, CDR1 is SGHRS and CDR2 YFSETQ. The V gene end was trimmed by 2 bases and the J gene end by 7 bases; junction bases not matched to a gene: 11. This CDR3 contains 15 residues. The chain's CDR3 is CASSLTPGQAGEQYF. CDR3 in DNA: TGCGCCAGCAGCTTAACTCCGGGACAGGCTGGTGAGCAGTACTTC.

The rearrangement uses TRBV20-1 and TRBJ2-1; D is ambiguous. The V gene lost 3 bases and the J gene lost 14 bases, with 14 bases spanning the gap. This CDR3 comprises 11 residues. Looked up from germline, CDR1 is DFQATT and CDR2 is SNEGSKA (reference sequence). The CDR3 region is CSARTELLEFF. CDR3 sequence (DNA): TGCAGTGCTAGGACGGAGCTCTTGGAGTTCTTC.

The rearrangement links TRBV18 to TRBJ2-3, with 8 positions matching TRBD2. V was clipped by 3 bases and J by 5 bases; unmatched bases: 7. CDR3 length: 15 residues. Germline CDR1 and CDR2: KGHSH and LQKENI. The DNA for the CDR3 is TGTGCCAGCTCACCGATTAGCGGGATAGGAGATACGCAGTATTTT. It specifies CASSPISGIGDTQYF.

The genes are TRBV6-1 and TRBJ2-7, with TRBD2 as a possible D gene (6 bases). V lost 7 bases and J 2 bases, leaving 12 bases between the germline ends. Germline V gene data show CDR1 as MNHNS and CDR2 as SASEGT. This CDR3 has 13 residues. CDR3: CASNTGLAYEQYF. In nucleotides, the CDR3 is TGTGCCAGCAATACGGGACTTGCCTACGAGCAGTACTTC.

This clone was seen a few times. The sample holds other DNA sequences that translate to the same CDR3. The chain employs TRBV5-1 and TRBJ2-5; 11 bases map to TRBD1. The V gene end was trimmed by 4 bases and the J gene end by 0 bases; junction bases not matched to a gene: 5. CDR3 size: 16 residues. The germline V gene has CDR1 SGHRS and CDR2 YFSETQ. In nucleotides, the CDR3 is TGCGCCAGCAGCGGTGGGACAGGGGGATACCAAGAGACCCAGTACTTC. This encodes CASSGGTGGYQETQYF.

Comment on this clone: The junction differs from germline at one of its ends, possibly a read error. This chain links TRBV2 with TRBJ2-5; weak D call: TRBD1 (5 bases). Germline V gives CDR1 SNHLY, CDR2 FYNNEI. CDR3 length equals 15 residues. Here the CDR3 DNA reads TGTGCCAGCAGTGAATACAGGAGCTATCAAGGGACCCAGTACTTC. It specifies CASSEYRSYQGTQYF.

This chain links TRBV7-8 with TRBJ2-7; tentatively, D is TRBD1 (6 bases). V was pared by 5 bases and J by 7 bases, with 27 bases between. CDR1 is SGHVS and CDR2 is FQNEAQ in the germline V gene. The CDR3 runs to 17 residues. The CDR3 reads CASSRTGHQSALWEQYF. The CDR3 coding sequence is TGTGCCAGCAGCCGGACGGGACACCAATCCGCCCTCTGGGAGCAGTACTTC.

The chain carries TRBV6-5 and TRBJ2-7; 8 bases map to TRBD1. Germline V gives CDR1 MNHEY, CDR2 SVGAGI. The CDR3 length is 15 residues. The V segment lost 1 base and the J segment 2 bases; nucleotides outside the gene matches: 4. CDR3 nucleotides: TGTGCCAGCAGTTACTACCAGGGGGCCACCTACGAGCAGTACTTC. Protein sequence: CASSYYQGATYEQYF.

This clone was counted between two and nine times. The chain links TRBV29-1 to TRBJ2-5; 9 nucleotides match TRBD2. The ends lost 5 bases at V and 1 base at J; junction bases unmatched: 20. CDR1 is SQVTM, CDR2 ANQGSEA, per germline. This CDR3 comprises 19 residues. This CDR3 reads CSVRPGTSRVKGRQETQYF. The CDR3 DNA sequence: TGCAGCGTTCGGCCCGGGACTAGCCGGGTTAAGGGACGCCAAGAGACCCAGTACTTC. The full variable domain, its missing parts supplied by reference TRBV29-1 and TRBJ2-5, is SAVISQKPSRDICQRGTSLTIQCQVDSQVTMMFWYRQQPGQSLTLIATANQGSEATYESGFVIDKFPISRPNLTFSTLTVSNMSPEDSSIYLCSVRPGTSRVKGRQETQYFGPGTRLLVL.

The rearrangement uses TRBV25-1 and TRBJ2-7; 9 nucleotides line up with TRBD2. Trimming at V came to 7 bases and at J to 5 bases, leaving 9 bases not matched to a gene. Germline values: CDR1 MGHDK, CDR2 SYGVNS. This CDR3 contains 14 residues. CDR3 in DNA: TGTGCCAGCACTATGGCGGGAGGGGGCCACGAGCAGTACTTC. This sequence encodes CASTMAGGGHEQYF.

The gene calls are TRBV19 and TRBJ1-3, with D unresolved. The CDR3 has 14 amino acids. V was shortened by 9 bases and J by 0 bases, with 12 bases between the two germline ends. Per the germline V gene, CDR1 is LNHDA and CDR2 is SQIVND (reference sequence). The CDR3 here is CASSPVSSGNTIYF. The CDR3 nucleotides read TGTGCCAGCAGTCCCGTGAGCTCTGGAAACACCATATATTTT.

This chain uses TRBV28 with TRBJ1-2, with 7 bases aligning to TRBD1. The germline gives CDR1 MDHEN, CDR2 SYDVKM. This CDR3 region has 14 residues. V lost 5 bases and J lost 4; bases outside the gene matches: 7. The CDR3 is CASSPIQGFYGYTF. The CDR3 DNA sequence: TGTGCCAGCAGTCCGATACAGGGGTTCTATGGCTACACCTTC.